The 22 T cell receptor beta chains given below trace back to one sample, sequenced in a study of T cell clones after liver transplantation. Only in-frame clones appear in the TCRdb table, and some are missing; sequencing was by immunoSEQ multiplex PCR. The sample includes 75,000 to 100,000 clones, about 82% of them seen just once. The starting material was CD4+ T cells from blood, obtained around 42 months after liver transplant. All receptors derive from a human patient who received a liver transplant. Some T cells may be the graft donor's.

This chain joins TRBV6-6 and TRBJ2-3, with a possible D match to TRBD1 (6 bases). This CDR3 has 16 residues. Trimming cost V 8 bases and J 3 bases, with 21 bases left between them. Germline values: CDR1 MNHNY, CDR2 SVGAGI (reference sequence). CDR3 coding DNA: TGTGCCAGCCCAAGGTTCCCGACAGGAGGTACAGATACGCAGTATTTT. Translating gives CASPRFPTGGTDTQYF.

This rearrangement joins TRBV9 to TRBJ2-2; possibly TRBD2 for D (6 bases). The CDR3 is 14 residues long. V was pared by 0 bases and J by 5 bases, with 8 bases between. Germline loops: CDR1 SGDLS, CDR2 YYNGEE. CDR3 coding DNA: TGTGCCAGCAGCGTAGTCGGAGGGACCGGGGAGCTGTTTTTT. Translating gives CASSVVGGTGELFF.

This clone was observed a few times. The V and J genes are TRBV7-8 and TRBJ1-2; D is ambiguous. Trimming shortened V by 5 bases and J by 4 bases, and 11 bases separated the two germline ends. Germline V gives CDR1 SGHVS, CDR2 FQNEAQ. The CDR3 covers 13 residues. The CDR3 region is CASSPSEVYGYTF. CDR3 sequence (DNA): TGTGCCAGCAGCCCGTCGGAGGTCTATGGCTACACCTTC. The full variable domain, in which reference TRBV7-8 and TRBJ1-2 provide the parts outside the CDR3, is GAGVSQSPRYKVAKRGQDVALRCDPISGHVSLFWYQQALGQGPEFLTYFQNEAQLDKSGLPSDRFFAERPEGSVSTLKIQRTQQEDSAVYLCASSPSEVYGYTFGSGTRLTVV.

The chain recombines TRBV27 with TRBJ2-1; TRBD2 agrees at 11 bases. Germline trimming cut 0 bases from V and 10 bases from J; bases unmatched to any gene: 11. From germline, CDR1 is MNHEY and CDR2 SMNVEV (reference sequence). This CDR3 has 17 residues. For the CDR3, the DNA is TGTGCCAGCAGTTTATCACCCATAGCGGGAGGGCCACGGGAGCAGTTCTTC. It codes for CASSLSPIAGGPREQFF.

Note on this clone: The sample carries other DNA sequences with the same CDR3. V usage is TRBV7-6 and J usage is TRBJ2-3; TRBD2 might be the D (5 bases). Germline V gene sequence: CDR1 SGHVS, CDR2 FNYEAQ. The CDR3 consists of 13 residues. V was trimmed by 1 base and J by 4 bases, leaving 6 bases between them. DNA of the CDR3: TGTGCCAGCAGCTTAGGAGGGTCAGATACGCAGTATTTT. Translating it yields CASSLGGSDTQYF.

This rearrangement joins TRBV5-1 to TRBJ2-3, with 11 bases lining up with TRBD2. CDR1 SGHRS and CDR2 YFSETQ come from the germline V gene. The CDR3 extends over 19 amino acids. V was clipped by 1 base and J by 0 bases; unmatched bases: 10. CDR3 loop: CASSLIRLAGGTSTDTQYF. CDR3 nucleotide sequence: TGCGCCAGCAGCTTGATCCGGCTAGCGGGAGGCACTAGCACAGATACGCAGTATTTT. Together with reference TRBV5-1 and TRBJ2-3, the CDR3 gives the full variable domain: KAGVTQTPRYLIKTRGQQVTLSCSPISGHRSVSWYQQTPGQGLQFLFEYFSETQRNKGNFPGRFSGRQFSNSRSEMNVSTLELGDSALYLCASSLIRLAGGTSTDTQYFGPGTRLTVL.

The chain links TRBV7-2 to TRBJ1-2; 9 bases are a match to TRBD1. The CDR3 loop spans 14 amino acids. Germline assignment: CDR1 SGHTA and CDR2 FQGNSA. J gave up 4 bases and V 3 bases, and 3 bases lay outside the gene matches. This CDR3 is CASSLGQGSYGYTF. The CDR3 nucleotides are TGTGCCAGCAGCTTGGGACAGGGCTCCTATGGCTACACCTTC.

The chain employs TRBV7-3 and TRBJ2-1; D unresolved. CDR3 length equals 13 residues. The V gene's germline CDR1 is SGHTA and CDR2 FQGTGA. V was shortened by 4 bases and J by 6 bases, with 10 bases between the two germline ends. CDR3 coding DNA: TGTGCCAGCAGCTCCCCGAGTGGCAATGAGCAGTTCTTC. It specifies CASSSPSGNEQFF.

The V and J genes are TRBV9 and TRBJ2-3; perhaps TRBD2 as D (11 bases). The CDR3 is 21 amino acids. Germline assignment: CDR1 SGDLS and CDR2 YYNGEE. V gave up 1 base and J gave up 1 base, with 28 bases separating them. The CDR3 spells CASSVFDRGRGSGRGTDTQYF. In DNA form, the CDR3 reads TGTGCCAGCAGCGTATTTGACAGGGGGCGAGGTAGCGGGAGGGGCACAGATACGCAGTATTTT.

This clone has only one observation. Written as DNA, the CDR3 is TGTGCCAGCAGCTTACCCCCTTCCCATACGCAGTATTTT. It codes for CASSLPPSHTQYF. The chain employs TRBV7-9 and TRBJ2-3, with unresolved D. V lost 2 bases, J lost 7 bases, and 10 bases lay in between. This CDR3 has 13 residues. CDR1 and CDR2 from the germline V gene are SEHNR and FQNEAQ (reference sequence).

This clone occurred a few times. J is TRBJ2-7 and V is TRBV11-2, with D unclear. Trimming pared 6 bases from V and 5 bases from J, leaving 17 bases between. The CDR3 runs to 14 residues. Germline V gene sequence: CDR1 SGHAT, CDR2 FQNNGV. In nucleotides, the CDR3 is TGTGCCAGCAGGCATTATACCGGACGGAACGAGCAGTACTTC. Translation: CASRHYTGRNEQYF.

In its sample, this clone ranks as medium-sized. This chain links TRBV2 with TRBJ2-1, with D tentatively TRBD2 (6 bases). This CDR3 region has 10 residues. Germline V lookup: CDR1 SNHLY, CDR2 FYNNEI. Trimming removed 9 bases from V and 9 bases from J, with 9 bases in between. CDR3 sequence reads: CASGGSEQFF. The CDR3 nucleotides are TGTGCCAGTGGGGGGAGTGAGCAGTTCTTC.

The CDR3 DNA reads TGCGCCAGCAGCCAAGGGGGACTAGCGGGAATCACAGATACGCAGTATTTT. Encoded protein: CASSQGGLAGITDTQYF. V usage is TRBV4-3 and J usage is TRBJ2-3; TRBD2 agrees at 13 bases. Germline values: CDR1 LGHNA, CDR2 YSLEER. Trimming cost V 1 base and J 2 bases; bases outside gene matches: 3. CDR3 length: 17 amino acids.

The chain combines TRBV5-1 with TRBJ1-3, with D hard to call. The CDR3 consists of 15 residues. Germline V gene sequence: CDR1 SGHRS, CDR2 YFSETQ. V dropped 2 bases and J dropped 1 base, with 10 bases sitting between them. The CDR3 loop is CASSFGSFSGNTIYF. The CDR3 DNA sequence: TGCGCCAGCAGCTTCGGCAGCTTTTCTGGAAACACCATATATTTT.

V usage is TRBV6-1 and J usage is TRBJ1-1; D might be TRBD1 (5 bases). Trimming pared 4 bases from V and 1 base from J, leaving 13 bases between. The CDR3 sequence is 15 residues long. Germline V gene sequence: CDR1 MNHNS, CDR2 SASEGT. Written as DNA, the CDR3 is TGTGCCAGCAGTGCCTTACGAAGGGGGAACACTGAAGCTTTCTTT. Translating it yields CASSALRRGNTEAFF.

This clone has more than one count but fewer than ten. The chain has TRBV2 and TRBJ2-1; 8 nucleotides match TRBD2. CDR3 length equals 14 residues. The J segment lost 5 bases and the V segment lost 5 bases, leaving 5 bases of the junction unmatched. Per germline, CDR1 SNHLY and CDR2 FYNNEI. The CDR3 loop is CASSRAGVDNEQFF. The CDR3, as DNA: TGTGCCAGCAGTCGAGCGGGAGTAGACAATGAGCAGTTCTTC.

The DNA for the CDR3 is TGTGCCAGCAGTTCCGCGCCCGACACTGAAGCTTTCTTT. It codes for CASSSAPDTEAFF. The chain uses TRBV28 and TRBJ1-1; D unresolved. The CDR3 runs to 13 residues. V was pared by 4 bases and J by 3 bases, with 9 bases between. From germline, CDR1 is MDHEN and CDR2 SYDVKM.

This clone was counted only a few times. This chain joins TRBV10-2 and TRBJ2-5, with D tentatively TRBD1 (6 bases). The CDR3 spans 14 residues. The germline V gene has CDR1 WSHSY and CDR2 SAAADI. V was trimmed by 4 bases and J by 5 bases, leaving 14 bases between them. The DNA of the CDR3 is TGCGCCAGCAGTGCGGTGGGAGACAGGGAGACCCAGTACTTC. The encoded protein is CASSAVGDRETQYF.

The chain has TRBV7-2 and TRBJ1-2; tentatively, D is TRBD1 (6 bases). The V gene lost 1 base and the J gene lost 1 base, with 19 bases spanning the gap. The CDR3 covers 18 residues. CDR1 is SGHTA, CDR2 FQGNSA, per germline. Here the CDR3 DNA reads TGTGCCAGCAGCTTAGAGTCAGGGGCCTCACCGTATAACTATGGCTACACCTTC. Its translation: CASSLESGASPYNYGYTF.

The chain couples TRBV10-2 to TRBJ2-1; 13 nucleotides agree with TRBD2. The CDR3 consists of 16 residues. Germline loops: CDR1 WSHSY, CDR2 SAAADI. With 5 bases clipped from V and 6 bases from J, the junction kept 7 bases outside the gene matches. The CDR3: CASSPGLAGVGNEQFF. As DNA, the CDR3 is TGCGCCAGCAGTCCAGGACTAGCGGGAGTAGGCAATGAGCAGTTCTTC.

V is TRBV28 and J is TRBJ2-7, with D tentatively TRBD2 (6 bases). Per the germline V gene, CDR1 is MDHEN and CDR2 is SYDVKM. The CDR3 length is 18 residues. The germline V and J ends were trimmed by 10 bases and 4 bases, with 32 bases remaining between them. The CDR3 region is CATTGVLRNLEGRYEQYF. DNA of the CDR3: TGTGCCACAACGGGAGTACTTAGAAACTTGGAGGGTAGATACGAGCAGTACTTC.

V and J are TRBV4-3 and TRBJ2-7; D call uncertain. Germline V gene lookup returns CDR1 LGHNA and CDR2 YSLEER. V was cut by 1 base and J by 3 bases, with 10 bases left in between. This CDR3 is built from 14 residues. In DNA form, the CDR3 reads TGCGCCAGCAGCCAAGTGATAGGGCTCTACGAGCAGTACTTC. Its translation: CASSQVIGLYEQYF.